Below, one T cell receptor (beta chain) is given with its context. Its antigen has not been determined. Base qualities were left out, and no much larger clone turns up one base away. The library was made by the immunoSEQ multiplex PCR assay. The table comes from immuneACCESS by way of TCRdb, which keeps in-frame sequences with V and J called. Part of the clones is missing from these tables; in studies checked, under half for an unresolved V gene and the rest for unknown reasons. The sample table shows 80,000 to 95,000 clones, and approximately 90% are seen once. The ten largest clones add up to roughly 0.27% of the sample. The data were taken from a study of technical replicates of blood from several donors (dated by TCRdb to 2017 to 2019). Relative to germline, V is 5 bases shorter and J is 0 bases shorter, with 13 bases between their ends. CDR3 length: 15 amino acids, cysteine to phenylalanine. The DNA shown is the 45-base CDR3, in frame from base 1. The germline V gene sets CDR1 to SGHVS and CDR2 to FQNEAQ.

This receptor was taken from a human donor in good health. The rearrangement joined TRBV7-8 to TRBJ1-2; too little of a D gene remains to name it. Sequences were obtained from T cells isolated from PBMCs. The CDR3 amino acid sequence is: CASSPPSGTNYGYTF. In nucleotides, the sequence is TGTGCCAGCAGCCCGCCCAGCGGGACTAACTATGGCTACACCTTC.